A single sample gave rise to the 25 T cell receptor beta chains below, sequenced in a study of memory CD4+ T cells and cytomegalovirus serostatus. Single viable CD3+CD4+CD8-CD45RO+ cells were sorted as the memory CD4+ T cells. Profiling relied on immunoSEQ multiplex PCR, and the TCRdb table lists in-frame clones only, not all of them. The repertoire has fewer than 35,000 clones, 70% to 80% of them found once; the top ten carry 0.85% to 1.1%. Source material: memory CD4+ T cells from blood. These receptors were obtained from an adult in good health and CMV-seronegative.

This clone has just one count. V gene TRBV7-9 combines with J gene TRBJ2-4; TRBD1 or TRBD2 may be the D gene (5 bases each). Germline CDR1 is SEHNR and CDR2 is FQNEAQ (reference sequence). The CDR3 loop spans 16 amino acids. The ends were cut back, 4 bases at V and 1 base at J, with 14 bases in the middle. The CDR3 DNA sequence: TGTGCCAGCAGCTCCCGGGACGACGGGGCCAAAAACATTCAGTACTTC. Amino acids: CASSSRDDGAKNIQYF.

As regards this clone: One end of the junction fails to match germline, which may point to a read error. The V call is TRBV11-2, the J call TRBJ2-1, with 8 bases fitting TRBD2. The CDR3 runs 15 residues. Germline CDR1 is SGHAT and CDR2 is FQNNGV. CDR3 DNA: TGTGCCAGCAGCCTAGATGGTCTAGCGGGCCATGAGCAGTTCTTC. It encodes CASSLDGLAGHEQFF.

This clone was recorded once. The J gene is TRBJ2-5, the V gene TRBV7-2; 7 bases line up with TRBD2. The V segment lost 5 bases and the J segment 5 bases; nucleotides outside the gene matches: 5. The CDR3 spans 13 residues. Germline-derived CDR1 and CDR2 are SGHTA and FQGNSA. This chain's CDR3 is CASSQLGGETQYF. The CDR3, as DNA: TGTGCCAGCAGCCAACTGGGGGGGGAGACCCAGTACTTC.

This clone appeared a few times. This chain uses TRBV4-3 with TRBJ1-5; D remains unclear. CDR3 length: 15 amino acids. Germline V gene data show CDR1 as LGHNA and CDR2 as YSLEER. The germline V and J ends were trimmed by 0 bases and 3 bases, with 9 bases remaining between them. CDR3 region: CASSQEKGHNQPQHF. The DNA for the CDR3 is TGCGCCAGCAGCCAAGAAAAGGGCCACAATCAGCCCCAGCATTTT.

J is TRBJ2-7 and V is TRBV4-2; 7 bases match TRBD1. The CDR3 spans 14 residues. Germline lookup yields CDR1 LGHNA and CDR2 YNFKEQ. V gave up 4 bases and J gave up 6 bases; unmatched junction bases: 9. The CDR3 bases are TGTGCCAGCAGCCGTGACAAGGGGGCGGGCGAGCAGTACTTC. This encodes CASSRDKGAGEQYF.

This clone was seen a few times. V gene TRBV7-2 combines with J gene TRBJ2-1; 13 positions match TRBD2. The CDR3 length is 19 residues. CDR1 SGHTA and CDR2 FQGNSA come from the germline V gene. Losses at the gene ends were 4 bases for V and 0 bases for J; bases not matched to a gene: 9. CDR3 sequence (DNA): TGTGCCAGCAGCTCAACCGGGACTAGCGGGGCGTACTCCTACAATGAGCAGTTCTTC. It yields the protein CASSSTGTSGAYSYNEQFF.

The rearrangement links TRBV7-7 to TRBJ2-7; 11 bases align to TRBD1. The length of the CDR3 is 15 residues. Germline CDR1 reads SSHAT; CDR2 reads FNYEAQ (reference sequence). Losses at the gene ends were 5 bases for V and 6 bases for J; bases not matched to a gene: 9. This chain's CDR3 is CASSPGTGGPTEQYF. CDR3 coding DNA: TGTGCCAGCAGCCCCGGGACAGGGGGTCCCACCGAGCAGTACTTC.

The CDR3 loop reads CASTLSGRSQETQYF. CDR3 sequence (DNA): TGCGCCAGCACGCTTAGCGGGAGGTCCCAAGAGACCCAGTACTTC. This chain uses TRBV5-1 with TRBJ2-5, with 10 bases matching TRBD2. Germline V gives CDR1 SGHRS, CDR2 YFSETQ. Germline trimming cut 6 bases from V and 1 base from J; bases unmatched to any gene: 6. The CDR3 runs 15 residues.

The CDR3 coding sequence is TGTGCCTGGAACCGACGGGGTAGCGGGGCTGAGCAGTTCTTC. Its protein is CAWNRRGSGAEQFF. The chain carries TRBV30 and TRBJ2-1; 8 bases align to TRBD2. With V trimmed by 4 bases and J by 9 bases, 11 bases remained unmatched. Germline CDR1 and CDR2: GTSNPN and SVGIG (reference sequence). The length of the CDR3 is 14 residues.

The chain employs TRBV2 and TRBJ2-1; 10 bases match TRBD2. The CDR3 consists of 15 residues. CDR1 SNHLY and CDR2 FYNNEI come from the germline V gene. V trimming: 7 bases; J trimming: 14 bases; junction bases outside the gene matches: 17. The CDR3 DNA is TGTGCCAGCATTTCCCAAGCGGGGGGGCCTGCTCGAAAGTTCTTC. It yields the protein CASISQAGGPARKFF.

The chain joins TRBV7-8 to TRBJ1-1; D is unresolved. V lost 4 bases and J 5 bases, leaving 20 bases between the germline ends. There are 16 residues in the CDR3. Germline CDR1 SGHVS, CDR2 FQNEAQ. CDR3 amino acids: CASSSRTQRITTEAFF. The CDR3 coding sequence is TGTGCCAGCAGCTCCCGGACCCAAAGGATAACAACTGAAGCTTTCTTT.

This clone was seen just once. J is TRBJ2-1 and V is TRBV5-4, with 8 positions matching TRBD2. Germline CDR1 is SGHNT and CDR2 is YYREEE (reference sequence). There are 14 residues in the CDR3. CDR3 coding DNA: TGTGCTCTCGGGGGGGGAATGAAGTACAATGAGCAGTTCTTC. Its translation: CALGGGMKYNEQFF. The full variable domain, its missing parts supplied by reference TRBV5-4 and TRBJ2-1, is ETGVTQSPTHLIKTRGQQVTLRCSSQSGHNTVSWYQQALGQGPQFIFQYYREEENGRGNFPPRFSGLQFPNYSSELNVNALELDDSALYLCALGGGMKYNEQFFGPGTRLTVL.

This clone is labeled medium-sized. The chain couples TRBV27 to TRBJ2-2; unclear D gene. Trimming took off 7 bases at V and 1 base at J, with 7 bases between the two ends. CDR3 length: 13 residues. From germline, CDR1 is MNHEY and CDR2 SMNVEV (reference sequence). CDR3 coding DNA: TGTGCCAGCACCAGGCAGAACACCGGGGAGCTGTTTTTT. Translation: CASTRQNTGELFF.

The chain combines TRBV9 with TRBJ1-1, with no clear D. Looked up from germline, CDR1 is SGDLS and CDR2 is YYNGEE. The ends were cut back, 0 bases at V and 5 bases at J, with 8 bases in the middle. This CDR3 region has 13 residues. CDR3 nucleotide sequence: TGTGCCAGCAGCGTAGAACGGTTTACTGAAGCTTTCTTT. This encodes CASSVERFTEAFF.

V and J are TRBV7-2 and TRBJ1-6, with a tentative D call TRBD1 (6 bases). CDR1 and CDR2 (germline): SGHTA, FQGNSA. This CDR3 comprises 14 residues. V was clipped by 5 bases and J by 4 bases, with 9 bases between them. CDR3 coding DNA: TGTGCCAGCAGCCCTGGACAGTATAATTCACCCCTCCACTTT. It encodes CASSPGQYNSPLHF. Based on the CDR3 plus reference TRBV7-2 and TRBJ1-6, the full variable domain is GAGVSQSPSNKVTEKGKDVELRCDPISGHTALYWYRQSLGQGLEFLIYFQGNSAPDKSGLPSDRFSAERTGGSVSTLTIQRTQQEDSAVYLCASSPGQYNSPLHFGNGTRLTVT.

The CDR3 DNA follows: TGTGCCAGCAGCAAAGCGCTGAGGGAGGGCCGCTTCTACGAGCAGTACTTC. It codes for CASSKALREGRFYEQYF. V and J are TRBV21-1 and TRBJ2-7; the table's D call TRBD2 went unverified against the DNA. TRBV21-1 is termed a pseudogene. CDR3 length: 17 amino acids.

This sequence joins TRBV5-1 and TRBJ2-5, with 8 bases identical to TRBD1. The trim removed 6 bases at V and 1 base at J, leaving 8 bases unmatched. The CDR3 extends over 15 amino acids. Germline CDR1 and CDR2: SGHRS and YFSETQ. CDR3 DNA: TGCGCCAGCACCATATCCGGGACAGGCCAAGAGACCCAGTACTTC. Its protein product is CASTISGTGQETQYF.

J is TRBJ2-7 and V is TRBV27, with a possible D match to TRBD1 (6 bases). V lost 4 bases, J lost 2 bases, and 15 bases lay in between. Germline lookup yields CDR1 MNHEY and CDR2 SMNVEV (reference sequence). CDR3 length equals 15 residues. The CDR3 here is CASSSDGRGTYEQYF. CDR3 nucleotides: TGTGCCAGCAGTTCCGACGGCAGGGGAACCTACGAGCAGTACTTC.

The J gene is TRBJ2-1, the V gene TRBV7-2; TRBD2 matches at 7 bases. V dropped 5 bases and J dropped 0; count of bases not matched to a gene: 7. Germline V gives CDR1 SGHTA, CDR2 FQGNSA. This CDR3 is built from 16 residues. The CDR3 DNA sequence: TGTGCCAGCAGCCCACGAGCGGGGAGCTCCTACAATGAGCAGTTCTTC. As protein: CASSPRAGSSYNEQFF.

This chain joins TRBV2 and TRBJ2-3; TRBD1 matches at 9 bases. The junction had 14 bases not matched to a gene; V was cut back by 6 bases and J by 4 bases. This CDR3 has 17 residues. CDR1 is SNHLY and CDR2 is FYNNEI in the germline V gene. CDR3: CASRRTTGTGSADTQYF. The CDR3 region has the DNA TGTGCCAGCAGGAGAACTACCGGGACAGGGTCTGCAGATACGCAGTATTTT.

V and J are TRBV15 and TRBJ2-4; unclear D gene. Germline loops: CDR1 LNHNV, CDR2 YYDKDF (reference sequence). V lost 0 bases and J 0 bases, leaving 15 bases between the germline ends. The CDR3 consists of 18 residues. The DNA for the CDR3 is TGTGCCACCAGCAGAGAATCCTTCGGACCCCTAGCCAAAAACATTCAGTACTTC. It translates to CATSRESFGPLAKNIQYF.

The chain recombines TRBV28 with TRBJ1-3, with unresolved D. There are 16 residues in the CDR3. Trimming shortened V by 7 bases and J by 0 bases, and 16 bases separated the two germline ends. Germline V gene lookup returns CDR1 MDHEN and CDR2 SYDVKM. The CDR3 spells CASNEPGISSGNTIYF. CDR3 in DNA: TGTGCCAGCAACGAACCGGGGATCAGCTCTGGAAACACCATATATTTT.

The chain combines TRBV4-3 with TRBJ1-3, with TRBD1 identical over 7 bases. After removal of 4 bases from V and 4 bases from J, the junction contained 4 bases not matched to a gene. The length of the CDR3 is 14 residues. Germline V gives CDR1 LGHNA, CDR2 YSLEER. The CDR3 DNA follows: TGCGCCAGCAGCCCCCGGGACAGAGGAAACACCATATATTTT. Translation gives CASSPRDRGNTIYF.

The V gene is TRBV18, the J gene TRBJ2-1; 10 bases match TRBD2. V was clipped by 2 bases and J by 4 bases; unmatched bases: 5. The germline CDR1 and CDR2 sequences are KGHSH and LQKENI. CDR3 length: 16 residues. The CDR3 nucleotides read TGTGCCAGCTCACCATTCCTAGCGGGGGCGTACAATGAGCAGTTCTTC. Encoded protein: CASSPFLAGAYNEQFF.

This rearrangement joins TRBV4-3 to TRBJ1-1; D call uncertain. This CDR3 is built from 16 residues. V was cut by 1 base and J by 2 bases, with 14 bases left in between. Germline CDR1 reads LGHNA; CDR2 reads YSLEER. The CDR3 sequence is CASSQVMGIPNTEAFF. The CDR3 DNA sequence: TGCGCCAGCAGCCAAGTCATGGGCATACCAAACACTGAAGCTTTCTTT.